The rows below give T cell receptor beta chains drawn from one sample of a study of blood T cell repertoires in COVID-19. Data came from immunoSEQ multiplex PCR; TCRdb stores just in-frame clones and leaves some out. The table has more than 85,000 clones, about 85% seen once. The sample consisted of peripheral blood. These receptors all come from a human donor in a cohort sampled during active COVID-19. The CDR3 runs from the conserved cysteine through the conserved F or W. A D gene is named only where the DNA matches it firmly. Clone size is shown for a subset of rows, as once, few, many or a class of expanded clone.

>NA|NA|TRBV24-1|TRBJ2-7
TGTGCCACTTTAGCCTACGAGCAGTACTTC
CATLAYEQYF
>NA|NA|TRBV2|TRBJ2-2
TGTGCCAGCAGTGGTTCAGGCGCGAACACCGGGGAGCTGTTTTTT
CASSGSGANTGELFF
>NA|TRBD1|TRBV5-1|TRBJ2-2
TGCGCCAGCAGCCCGGCCAGGGGGAGAATAAACACCGGGGAGCTGTTTTTT
CASSPARGRINTGELFF
>NA|NA|TRBV7-2|TRBJ1-4
TGTGCCAGCAGCTTAGTCCCGACAGAAACTAATGAAAAACTGTTTTTT
CASSLVPTETNEKLFF
>NA|TRBD1|TRBV28|TRBJ1-1
TGTGCCAGCAGTGCCTACCCGACAGGGGGATATTTCGCCGTGAACACTGAAGCTTTCTTT
CASSAYPTGGYFAVNTEAFF
>once|TRBD2|TRBV28|TRBJ2-3
TGTGCCAGCAATGACCCGGGACTAGCGGGAGGCACAGATACGCAGTATTTT
CASNDPGLAGGTDTQYF
>NA|NA|TRBV4-3|TRBJ2-2
TGCGCCAGCAGCCAGATGGGACTGGGCACCGGGGAGCTGTTTTTT
CASSQMGLGTGELFF
>NA|TRBD1|TRBV2|TRBJ1-1
TGTGCCAGCAGTGAGTCGGGACAGGGTTCCACTGAAGCTTTCTTT
CASSESGQGSTEAFF
>NA|TRBD1|TRBV12-3/TRBV12-4|TRBJ1-1
TGTGCCAGCAGTTTCGCAGGGGGGACTGAAGCTTTCTTT
CASSFAGGTEAFF
>NA|TRBD2|TRBV7-2|TRBJ2-7
TGTGCCAGCAGCATTTCTAGCGGGGGACCCTACGAGCAGTACTTC
CASSISSGGPYEQYF
>NA|TRBD1|TRBV7-3|TRBJ2-3
TGTGCCAGCAGCCCCGGACAGGCCACAGATACGCAGTATTTT
CASSPGQATDTQYF
>NA|TRBD1|TRBV18|TRBJ1-2
TGTGCCAGCTCAGCCGACAGGGGGGTCTATGGCTACACCTTC
CASSADRGVYGYTF
>NA|TRBD2|TRBV7-9|TRBJ2-1
TGTGCCAGCAAGCGGGAGCCCTCCTACAATGAGCAGTTCTTC
CASKREPSYNEQFF
>NA|NA|TRBV14|TRBJ1-6
TGTGCCAGCAGCCCAGGAGGTTCACCCCTCCACTTT
CASSPGGSPLHF
>once|TRBD1|TRBV3-1/TRBV3-2|TRBJ2-5
TGTGCCAGCAGCCGAGGGACAGGGGGGGACGAGACCCAGTACTTC
CASSRGTGGDETQYF
>NA|NA|TRBV9|TRBJ2-1
TGTGCCAGCAGCGCCCCGGGAGAGCAGTTCTTC
CASSAPGEQFF
>NA|TRBD2|TRBV7-9|TRBJ2-7
TGTGCCAGCAGCTTTGGGGACGGGACTATCTACGAGCAGTACTTC
CASSFGDGTIYEQYF
>NA|NA|TRBV6-5|TRBJ2-1
TGTGCCAGCAGTCAGGCGGGCCTCCAGCAGTTCTTC
CASSQAGLQQFF
>NA|NA|TRBV28|TRBJ1-2
TGTGCCAGCAGATTTCAGGGATATGGCTACACCTTC
CASRFQGYGYTF
>NA|NA|TRBV5-4|TRBJ2-7
TGTGCCAGCAGCTTGGGCCAGATTATGGACGAGCAGTACTTC
CASSLGQIMDEQYF
>NA|NA|TRBV6-2/TRBV6-3|TRBJ2-7
TGTGCCAGCAGTTATCTATCTCGAGAGCTCAACGAGCAGTACTTC
CASSYLSRELNEQYF
>NA|TRBD1|TRBV15|TRBJ2-7
TGTGCCACTGGACAGGGACTCTACGAGCAGTACTTC
CATGQGLYEQYF
>NA|NA|TRBV18|TRBJ2-2
TGTGCCAGCTCACCAGGTCGGCAGGGATCCACCGGGGAGCTGTTTTTT
CASSPGRQGSTGELFF
>NA|NA|TRBV9|TRBJ2-5
TGTGCCAGCAGCGTAGGAAACAGGCAAGAGACCCAGTACTTC
CASSVGNRQETQYF